This T cell receptor beta chain came from a study of blood T cell repertoires in COVID-19. Germline-derived CDR1 and CDR2 are PRHDT and FYEKMQ (reference sequence). The germline V and J ends were trimmed by 3 bases and 0 bases, with 11 bases remaining between them. CDR3 length equals 15 residues. There are a few counts of this clone. Profiled with immunoSEQ multiplex PCR; TCRdb holds only in-frame clones, not every one. The profile shows around 260,000 clones, about 87% of them singletons. The chain carries TRBV13 and TRBJ1-1; a possible D gene is TRBD1 (5 bases). The sequenced sample consisted of peripheral blood. This sequence was found in a man between 60 and 70 years old who had recovered from COVID-19. The CDR3 DNA sequence: TGTGCCAGCAGCTTGGCTGACAGCCTGAACACTGAAGCTTTCTTT. Translation: CASSLADSLNTEAFF.